Below are 19 T cell receptor beta chains sequenced from a single sample in a study of T cell clones after liver transplantation (dated by TCRdb to about 2019). Library construction relied on the immunoSEQ multiplex PCR assay. TCRdb retrieved this table from immuneACCESS and kept in-frame rearrangements only. Not all clones are present; in checked studies, unresolved V genes account for under half, and no reason is known for the remainder. The sample table contains more than 95,000 clones; only one count was recorded for 90% of them. The ten largest clones add up to around 0.8% of the sample. This sample comprised CD4+ T cells from blood, obtained 12 months after liver transplant. These receptors originate from a human patient who received a liver transplant. After a transplant, the donor of the graft may account for some T cells.

This clone was found once. This chain uses TRBV5-1 with TRBJ1-4, with a weak D call TRBD1 (5 bases). There are 14 residues in the CDR3. Germline values: CDR1 SGHRS, CDR2 YFSETQ. V was trimmed by 5 bases and J by 5 bases, leaving 13 bases between them. CDR3 sequence (DNA): TGCGCCAGCAGGTTTCAGGGAGGAAATGAAAAACTGTTTTTT. Translation: CASRFQGGNEKLFF.

The chain joins TRBV7-3 to TRBJ2-7; 10 nucleotides match TRBD1. Germline V lookup: CDR1 SGHTA, CDR2 FQGTGA. Losses at the gene ends were 0 bases for V and 4 bases for J; bases not matched to a gene: 3. The CDR3 is made up of 15 amino acids. CDR3: CASSLTGTGEYEQYF. CDR3 nucleotides: TGTGCCAGCAGCTTAACGGGGACAGGGGAGTACGAGCAGTACTTC.

In its sample, this clone was seen once. V is TRBV11-2 and J is TRBJ2-3, with D perhaps TRBD2 (6 bases). CDR1 is SGHAT and CDR2 is FQNNGV in the germline V gene. This CDR3 is 15 amino acids long. V lost 5 bases to trimming and J lost 0 bases, with 12 bases between them. The CDR3: CASSPTSRSTDTQYF. For the CDR3, the DNA is TGTGCCAGCAGCCCTACTAGCAGAAGCACAGATACGCAGTATTTT.

The chain has TRBV7-9 and TRBJ1-4; unclear D gene. In germline, CDR1 is SEHNR, CDR2 FQNEAQ (reference sequence). V lost 4 bases and J lost 5, with 17 bases in between. The length of the CDR3 is 16 residues. The CDR3 spells CASSSPTHRSNEKLFF. As DNA, the CDR3 is TGTGCCAGCAGCTCCCCAACCCACAGATCAAATGAAAAACTGTTTTTT.

This CDR3 reads CASSVVFQTDTQYF. The CDR3 DNA reads as TGCGCCAGCAGTGTTGTGTTTCAAACAGATACGCAGTATTTT. This rearrangement joins TRBV10-2 to TRBJ2-3; D remains ambiguous. The length of the CDR3 is 14 residues. Germline values: CDR1 WSHSY, CDR2 SAAADI. V lost 4 bases and J 3 bases, leaving 11 bases between the germline ends.

V and J are TRBV5-4 and TRBJ2-3; 8 bases agree with TRBD2. There are 15 residues in the CDR3. J was trimmed by 6 bases and V by 6 bases; bases with no gene match: 12. CDR1 SGHNT and CDR2 YYREEE come from the germline V gene (reference sequence). The CDR3 DNA reads TGTGCCAGCACCGGAACTAGCGGTTCCTCGGATACGCAGTATTTT. The encoded protein is CASTGTSGSSDTQYF.

The J gene is TRBJ1-4, the V gene TRBV27; weak D call: TRBD1 (5 bases). Trimming shortened V by 0 bases and J by 4 bases, and 12 bases separated the two germline ends. Looked up from germline, CDR1 is MNHEY and CDR2 is SMNVEV (reference sequence). This CDR3 region has 16 residues. The CDR3 DNA reads TGTGCCAGCAGTTTATCGCACCTGGGGCTTAATGAAAAACTGTTTTTT. This codes for CASSLSHLGLNEKLFF.

The chain employs TRBV28 and TRBJ2-7; 9 bases are a match to TRBD2. This CDR3 is 18 amino acids long. Germline CDR1 and CDR2: MDHEN and SYDVKM. V trimming: 4 bases; J trimming: 2 bases; junction bases outside the gene matches: 15. The CDR3 coding sequence is TGTGCCAGCAGTTCATACCCCTGGGGTGCGGGAGGGACCTACGAGCAGTACTTC. Residues: CASSSYPWGAGGTYEQYF.

The CDR3 coding sequence is TGCAGCGCCCTGAAGGAGGGAGGGCCGTGGAATGAGCAGTTCTTC. Translating it yields CSALKEGGPWNEQFF. This chain links TRBV29-1 with TRBJ2-1; 7 bases map to TRBD2. The CDR3 sequence is 15 residues long. The V segment lost 7 bases and the J segment 7 bases; nucleotides outside the gene matches: 16. Germline V lookup: CDR1 SQVTM, CDR2 ANQGSEA.

The rearrangement joins TRBV7-6 to TRBJ1-1; D unclear. The CDR3 consists of 13 residues. Germline CDR1 is SGHVS and CDR2 is FNYEAQ. V lost 6 bases and J 1 base, leaving 9 bases between the germline ends. The CDR3 DNA sequence: TGTGCCAGCAGTGTCAAAACGAACACTGAAGCTTTCTTT. This gives the protein CASSVKTNTEAFF. Combining the CDR3 with reference TRBV7-6 and TRBJ1-1 gives the whole variable domain GAGVSQSPRYKVTKRGQDVALRCDPISGHVSLYWYRQALGQGPEFLTYFNYEAQQDKSGLPNDRFSAERPEGSISTLTIQRTEQRDSAMYRCASSVKTNTEAFFGQGTRLTVV.

The chain has TRBV7-6 and TRBJ1-4; 7 bases are a match to TRBD1. The V and J ends lost 6 bases and 2 bases, in that order; junction bases with no gene match: 3. Germline-derived CDR1 and CDR2 are SGHVS and FNYEAQ. This CDR3 comprises 14 residues. The CDR3 nucleotides read TGTGCCAGCAGGTCACAGGGGACTAATGAAAAACTGTTTTTT. Its translation: CASRSQGTNEKLFF.

This clone was seen a few times. This chain connects TRBV7-9 to TRBJ2-2, with D perhaps assigned TRBD1 or TRBD2 (5 bases each). The V end lost 5 bases, the J end lost 4 bases, and 23 bases lay between the germline ends. There are 18 residues in the CDR3. The germline V gene encodes CDR1 SEHNR and CDR2 FQNEAQ (reference sequence). CDR3 sequence reads: CASSRGAGIPRSTGELFF. CDR3 in DNA: TGTGCCAGCAGCCGAGGGGCAGGGATACCTCGAAGCACCGGGGAGCTGTTTTTT.

The chain is built from TRBV29-1 and TRBJ1-1, with 8 bases fitting TRBD1. The CDR3 is 13 amino acids. V gave up 8 bases and J gave up 1 base; unmatched junction bases: 6. The germline CDR1 and CDR2 sequences are SQVTM and ANQGSEA. In DNA, the CDR3 is TGCAGCTCCGACAGGGGACCGAACACTGAAGCTTTCTTT. It yields the protein CSSDRGPNTEAFF.

The chain has TRBV6-5 and TRBJ2-2, with D possibly matching TRBD1 (6 bases). V was cut by 4 bases and J by 7 bases, with 19 bases left in between. Germline values: CDR1 MNHEY, CDR2 SVGAGI. This CDR3 is 16 amino acids long. For the CDR3, the DNA is TGTGCCAGCAGTTTTTATGTCGGGACATCCATCGGGGAGCTGTTTTTT. Amino acids: CASSFYVGTSIGELFF.

The J gene is TRBJ1-2, the V gene TRBV4-1; 7 bases are shared with TRBD1. Germline CDR1 MGHRA, CDR2 YSYEKL. The CDR3 spans 15 residues. V was pared by 5 bases and J by 6 bases, with 12 bases of the junction left unmatched. In DNA, the CDR3 is TGCGCCAGCAGCAAAGGGGACCTCACAGGGGATGGCTACACCTTC. This translates into CASSKGDLTGDGYTF.

The chain carries TRBV7-6 and TRBJ2-7; TRBD2 matches at 9 bases. After removal of 8 bases from V and 3 bases from J, the junction contained 8 bases not matched to a gene. The CDR3 runs to 14 residues. Germline V gene sequence: CDR1 SGHVS, CDR2 FNYEAQ. CDR3 residues: CASPERGDYYEQYF. CDR3 sequence (DNA): TGTGCCAGCCCTGAGCGGGGGGATTACTACGAGCAGTACTTC.

By its share, this clone is medium-sized. The chain carries TRBV5-1 and TRBJ1-3; the match to TRBD1 covers 7 bases. V gave up 4 bases and J gave up 2 bases; unmatched junction bases: 9. Germline CDR1 reads SGHRS; CDR2 reads YFSETQ. The length of the CDR3 is 16 residues. The CDR3 sequence: CASSPRQGTPGNTIYF. CDR3 in DNA: TGCGCCAGCAGCCCCCGACAGGGCACCCCTGGAAACACCATATATTTT. The full variable domain, its missing parts supplied by reference TRBV5-1 and TRBJ1-3, is KAGVTQTPRYLIKTRGQQVTLSCSPISGHRSVSWYQQTPGQGLQFLFEYFSETQRNKGNFPGRFSGRQFSNSRSEMNVSTLELGDSALYLCASSPRQGTPGNTIYFGEGSWLTVV.

The chain has TRBV4-2 and TRBJ2-7; 14 positions match TRBD2. Germline CDR1 is LGHNA and CDR2 is YNFKEQ. The trim removed 3 bases at V and 5 bases at J, leaving 6 bases unmatched. The CDR3 length is 16 residues. CDR3 residues: CASSQSAGLAGDEQYF. The CDR3 region has the DNA TGTGCCAGCAGCCAGTCGGCGGGACTAGCGGGAGACGAGCAGTACTTC.

The V gene is TRBV9, the J gene TRBJ2-3; D is perhaps TRBD2 (5 bases). CDR1 is SGDLS, CDR2 YYNGEE, per germline. The CDR3 has 14 amino acids. V lost 4 bases and J lost 4, with 13 bases in between. Written as DNA, the CDR3 is TGTGCCAGCAGCTTCACGGGGAGCGCAGATACGCAGTATTTT. It encodes CASSFTGSADTQYF.